This is a list of T cell receptor beta chains from one sample in a study of graft-versus-host responses after intestinal transplantation. For these TCRs, the target antigens are not known. TCRdb's copy holds only in-frame clones and misses some; the assay was immunoSEQ multiplex PCR. The sample includes around 100,000 clones, approximately 90% seen only once; the top ten take about 0.2%. This specimen consisted of unstimulated CD4+ T cells sorted from spleen or lymph node cells, obtained before transplant. The receptors derive from a human donor who was the organ donor for an intestinal transplant. CDR3s include the opening cysteine and the closing phenylalanine or tryptophan. The D gene is left open where the match is weak. A row's size may be missing; if present it is once, few, many or a size class.

CDR3 DNA | CDR3 protein | clone size | D gene | J gene | V gene
TGTGCCAGTAGTCGAACTTCGGGACAGATCTATGGCTACACCTTC | CASSRTSGQIYGYTF | once | TRBD1 | TRBJ1-2 | TRBV19
TGCGCCAGCAGTCCAGGACTAGGGTTGACGGTCTTC | CASSPGLGLTVF | . | TRBD2 | TRBJ2-1 | TRBV10-2
TGTGCCAGCAGTGAATTGGCTCACTCTGGAAACACCATATATTTT | CASSELAHSGNTIYF | . | . | TRBJ1-3 | TRBV6-1
TGTGCCAGCAGTATAGACAGGGGCACAGATACGCAGTATTTT | CASSIDRGTDTQYF | . | TRBD1 | TRBJ2-3 | TRBV27
TGTGCCAGCAGCTTTAGGGGGCTGGGGGAGACCCAGTACTTC | CASSFRGLGETQYF | . | TRBD1 | TRBJ2-5 | TRBV11-2
TGTGCCAGTAGTTTTAATCGACCCACAGATACGCAGTATTTT | CASSFNRPTDTQYF | . | . | TRBJ2-3 | TRBV19
TGTGCCAGCAGTTATTTTGGTCTCGGTAATGAGCAGTTCTTC | CASSYFGLGNEQFF | . | . | TRBJ2-1 | TRBV6-6
TGCAGCGTTGTCGGGGGGATTCAAGCTTTCTTT | CSVVGGIQAFF | . | . | TRBJ1-1 | TRBV29-1
TGTGCCAGCAGCTTGGACTTTAGGGGCTCCTACGAGCAGTACTTC | CASSLDFRGSYEQYF | . | . | TRBJ2-7 | TRBV5-6
TGCAGTGCTATGGTAGGCTACGAGCAGTACTTC | CSAMVGYEQYF | . | . | TRBJ2-7 | TRBV20-1
TGTGCCAGCTCACCAGGGGCGGGACACACTATCTCTCACTATGGCTACACCTTC | CASSPGAGHTISHYGYTF | . | . | TRBJ1-2 | TRBV18
TGTGCCAGCAGCCAACTGACAGGGGGCTATGGCTACACCTTC | CASSQLTGGYGYTF | . | TRBD1 | TRBJ1-2 | TRBV13
TGTGCCAGCAGTACAGGGCAGTCAAAAAACATTCAGTACTTC | CASSTGQSKNIQYF | . | . | TRBJ2-4 | TRBV6-5
TGTGCCAGCAGTTGGGCTAGCGGATACAATGAGCAGTTCTTC | CASSWASGYNEQFF | . | TRBD2 | TRBJ2-1 | TRBV27
TGTGCCAGCAGTTTACAAGGGATATATGGCTACACCTTC | CASSLQGIYGYTF | few | . | TRBJ1-2 | TRBV28
TGTGCCTGGACAGGGGGCACTAATGAAAAACTGTTTTTT | CAWTGGTNEKLFF | . | TRBD1 | TRBJ1-4 | TRBV30
TGTGCCAGCAGGCTAGGGGGAGAGACCCAGTACTTC | CASRLGGETQYF | . | . | TRBJ2-5 | TRBV6-5
TGCGCCAGCAGCCAAGTCAATGGAGGGGGGAACATTCAGTACTTC | CASSQVNGGGNIQYF | . | . | TRBJ2-4 | TRBV4-3
TGTGCCAGCAGTGGACAGGGATTCGACGAGCAGTACTTC | CASSGQGFDEQYF | . | TRBD1 | TRBJ2-7 | TRBV2
TGTGCCAGTAGTACCCCTTCCGGGGTCGGCTACACCTTC | CASSTPSGVGYTF | . | . | TRBJ1-2 | TRBV19
TGTGCCACCAGCAGAGATGAGGAGCCCCAGCATTTT | CATSRDEEPQHF | . | . | TRBJ1-5 | TRBV15
TGTGCCAGTAGTGTAGGCACAGGTACGAGGGAGACCCAGTACTTC | CASSVGTGTRETQYF | . | . | TRBJ2-5 | TRBV19
TGCGCCAGCAGCTTGGCCCCAGGGCAAGAGACCCAGTACTTC | CASSLAPGQETQYF | . | . | TRBJ2-5 | TRBV5-1
TGCGCCAGCAGCGCTTCCGGGACAGCCAACTCTGGAAACACCATATATTTT | CASSASGTANSGNTIYF | . | TRBD1 | TRBJ1-3 | TRBV5-1
TGTGCCAGCAGTGAATCAGGCCTAGCGGGATGGTCGCAGTACTTC | CASSESGLAGWSQYF | few | TRBD2 | TRBJ2-7 | TRBV2
TGTGCCAGCAGTTCTCAGAGACGGGGAGCAGATGAAAAACTGTTTTTT | CASSSQRRGADEKLFF | . | . | TRBJ1-4 | TRBV6-5
TGCGCCAGCAGCCCGGGACAGGGCGCTCAGCCCCAGCATTTT | CASSPGQGAQPQHF | . | TRBD1 | TRBJ1-5 | TRBV5-1
TGTGCCAGCAGTTATCCCCAAGAGACCCAGTACTTC | CASSYPQETQYF | . | . | TRBJ2-5 | TRBV6-6
TGTGCCTGGAGCGGGAGGGCAGGGGGCGGGAACACCGGGGAGCTGTTTTTT | CAWSGRAGGGNTGELFF | . | . | TRBJ2-2 | TRBV30
TGTGCCAGCAGCGGACTAGCGGGAGGCGCAGATACGCAGTATTTT | CASSGLAGGADTQYF | once | TRBD2 | TRBJ2-3 | TRBV7-9
TGTGCCAGCATTCAGAGGGGGTACCAAGAGACCCAGTACTTC | CASIQRGYQETQYF | . | . | TRBJ2-5 | TRBV5-8